A selection of T cell receptor beta chains follows, all from one sample in a study of cytomegalovirus exposure and HLA in healthy donors. The assay was immunoSEQ multiplex PCR, and TCRdb's table has in-frame clones only and misses some. In the table there are approximately 160,000 clones, 85% to 90% of which are singletons. Sequencing input: PBMCs. These TCRs come from a woman aged 25 to 45 in good health and CMV-seronegative. Each CDR3 is given with its conserved first and last residue. The D gene is left open where the match is weak. Only some rows state a clone size, as once, few, many or a class for expanded clones.

TRBV11-1	-	once	TRBJ1-1	TGTGCCAGCAGCTTAGATGCGCGGGTTGTTGAAGCTTTCTTT	CASSLDARVVEAFF
TRBV5-4	TRBD1	-	TRBJ1-1	TGTGCCAGCAGCCCGGTGACAGGGAGAGACACTGAAGCTTTCTTT	CASSPVTGRDTEAFF
TRBV2	-	-	TRBJ2-1	TGTGCCAGCAGTGAGGGCAGGGGACTTAGCTCCTACAATGAGCAGTTCTTC	CASSEGRGLSSYNEQFF
TRBV11-1	-	-	TRBJ1-1	TGTGCCAGCAGCCCGAAAGGTTTGGGCACTGAAGCTTTCTTT	CASSPKGLGTEAFF
TRBV28	-	-	TRBJ2-1	TGTGCCAGCACGGTCAGCGATGAGCAGTTCTTC	CASTVSDEQFF
TRBV5-1	TRBD1	-	TRBJ2-3	TGCGCCAGCAGCTCGGCCCCAGGGGGAGATACGCAGTATTTT	CASSSAPGGDTQYF
TRBV27	TRBD1	-	TRBJ2-3	TGTGCCAGCAGTCAGGGGGCTAGGGTGGGCACAGATACGCAGTATTTT	CASSQGARVGTDTQYF
TRBV20-1	-	-	TRBJ2-7	TGCAGTGCGAAGAACTACGAGCAGTACTTC	CSAKNYEQYF
TRBV4-2	TRBD1	-	TRBJ1-3	TGTGCCAGCAGCCGACAGGGGTCTGGAAACACCATATATTTT	CASSRQGSGNTIYF
TRBV4-1	-	-	TRBJ1-2	TGCGCCAGCAGCCAAGATCAGGGAGTAAGTGGCTACACCTTC	CASSQDQGVSGYTF
TRBV15	-	-	TRBJ2-1	TGTGCCACCAGCAGAGATGGGCACAATGAGCAGTTCTTC	CATSRDGHNEQFF
TRBV6-1	-	-	TRBJ1-1	TGTGCCAGCAGTGAAAGGGGTAGCTCCGAAGCTTTCTTT	CASSERGSSEAFF
TRBV5-4	TRBD1	-	TRBJ2-7	TGTGCCAGCAGCCGACAGGGGGGTTACGAGCAGTACTTC	CASSRQGGYEQYF
TRBV5-4	-	-	TRBJ2-5	TGTGCCAGCAGCTTGCTGGGCGTCCAGACCCAGTACTTC	CASSLLGVQTQYF
TRBV7-2	TRBD2	once	TRBJ2-1	TGTGCCAGCAGCTGGGGGACTAGCGGCCACAATGAGCAGTTCTTC	CASSWGTSGHNEQFF
TRBV9	TRBD2	once	TRBJ2-7	TGTGCCAGCAGCGTAGGGCTAGCGGGGGGCAACGAGCAGTACTTC	CASSVGLAGGNEQYF
TRBV2	TRBD1	once	TRBJ1-2	TGTGCCAGCAGTGAACACAGGGGGGACTATGGCTACACCTTC	CASSEHRGDYGYTF
TRBV7-3	TRBD2	-	TRBJ2-7	TGTGCCAGCAGCCGGGGGACTAGCGGGAGTGGGTACGAGCAGTACTTC	CASSRGTSGSGYEQYF
TRBV12-5	-	-	TRBJ1-2	TGTGCTAGTGGTTTGGGGGATATCCGGGACCTCCGGGGCTACACCTTC	CASGLGDIRDLRGYTF
TRBV7-6	TRBD1	-	TRBJ2-5	TGTGCCAGCAGCGTTCGACAGGGGGCAGGGCAAGAGACCCAGTACTTC	CASSVRQGAGQETQYF
TRBV4-1	TRBD2	-	TRBJ2-3	TGCGCCAGCAGCCATGGACTAGCGGGGTCTAGCACAGATACGCAGTATTTT	CASSHGLAGSSTDTQYF
TRBV29-1	-	-	TRBJ2-5	TGCAGCGTCCAGAAGACCAGGGTTCAAGAGACCCAGTACTTC	CSVQKTRVQETQYF
TRBV2	-	-	TRBJ2-3	TGTGCCAGCAGTGATTCGGGTAATCCGGATACGCAGTATTTT	CASSDSGNPDTQYF
TRBV29-1	TRBD1	-	TRBJ1-1	TGCAGCGTTGATGGGCAGGGGGCACCTATGAACACTGAAGCTTTCTTT	CSVDGQGAPMNTEAFF